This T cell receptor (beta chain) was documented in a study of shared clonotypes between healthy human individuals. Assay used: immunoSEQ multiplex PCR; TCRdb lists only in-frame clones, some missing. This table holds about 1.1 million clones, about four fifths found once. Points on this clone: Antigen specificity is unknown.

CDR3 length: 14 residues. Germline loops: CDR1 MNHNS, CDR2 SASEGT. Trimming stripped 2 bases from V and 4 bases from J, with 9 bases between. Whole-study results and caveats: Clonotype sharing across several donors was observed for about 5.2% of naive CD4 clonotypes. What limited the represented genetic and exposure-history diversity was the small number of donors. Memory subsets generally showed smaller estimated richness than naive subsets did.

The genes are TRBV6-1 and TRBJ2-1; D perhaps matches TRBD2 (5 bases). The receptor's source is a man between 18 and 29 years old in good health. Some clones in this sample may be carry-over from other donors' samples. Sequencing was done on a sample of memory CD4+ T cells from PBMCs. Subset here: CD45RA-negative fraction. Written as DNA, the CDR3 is TGTGCCAGCAGTGAATCCCGGAGGTACAATGAGCAGTTCTTC. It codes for CASSESRRYNEQFF.